This record looks at one T cell receptor beta chain sequence and its context. The data stem from a study of blood T cell repertoires in COVID-19. At the level of the study: Samples came from the United States, Italy and Spain, spanning acute and convalescent COVID-19. Sample material is recorded as cDNA or gDNA derived from T cells, B-cell-depleted T cells, or PBMCs.

Trimming took 3 bases from V and 6 from J, leaving 8 bases between them. Per the germline V gene, CDR1 is SGHNT and CDR2 is YENEEA. The CDR3 loop spans 13 amino acids. Original methodology: Nucleated cell number was recorded as an estimate derived from reference gene primer amplification. Generated by immunoSEQ multiplex PCR, the TCRdb table keeps only in-frame clones and is missing some. From that table come the V and J calls and clone size; the DNA was used to work out D and trimming. The sample holds 75,000 to 85,000 clones, approximately 88% seen once. The sequence was collected from a man aged 50 to 59 with active COVID-19. The rearrangement joins TRBV11-3 to TRBJ2-2; D is undetermined. Material for sequencing was peripheral blood. CDR3 loop: CASSFFFAGELFF. DNA of the CDR3: TGTGCCAGCAGCTTCTTCTTCGCCGGGGAGCTGTTTTTT.